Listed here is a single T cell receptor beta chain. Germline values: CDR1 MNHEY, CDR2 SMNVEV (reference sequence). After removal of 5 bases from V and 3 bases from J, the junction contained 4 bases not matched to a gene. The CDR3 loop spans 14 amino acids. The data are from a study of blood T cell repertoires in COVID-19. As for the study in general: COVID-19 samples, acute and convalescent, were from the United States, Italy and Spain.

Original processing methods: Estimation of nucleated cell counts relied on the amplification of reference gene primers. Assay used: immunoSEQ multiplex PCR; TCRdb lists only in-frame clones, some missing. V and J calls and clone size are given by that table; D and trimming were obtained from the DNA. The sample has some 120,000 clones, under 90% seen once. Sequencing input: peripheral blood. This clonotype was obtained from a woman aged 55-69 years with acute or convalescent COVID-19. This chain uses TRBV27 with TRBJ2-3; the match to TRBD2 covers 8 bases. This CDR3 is CASSREGWTDTQYF. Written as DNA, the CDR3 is TGTGCCAGCAGTCGGGAGGGTTGGACAGATACGCAGTATTTT.